In this sample, the clone carrying this TCR beta chain turned up many times. A single record per CDR3 protein comes from TCRdb applying MiXCR to the 5' RACE reads. This sample has 90,000 to 100,000 distinct CDR3 sequences, with roughly 3.5% found just once. The data derive from a study of neurological immune-mediated disorders. The CDR3 covers 14 residues. Germline values: CDR1 MRHNA, CDR2 SNTAGT. V shed 3 bases and J 7 bases; nucleotides not matched to a gene: 6. The chain combines TRBV6-4 with TRBJ2-1; 7 bases map to TRBD2. The sequencing sample was made of PBMCs. The clonotype was recovered from a woman aged 18-30 years with multiple sclerosis. CDR3 sequence: CASSDAGDRNEQFF. The CDR3 DNA reads as TGTGCCAGCAGTGATGCGGGAGACCGGAATGAGCAGTTCTTC.